Listed below are T cell receptor beta chains from one sample, sequenced in a study of identical twins. TCRdb redid the calling of the 5' RACE reads with MiXCR, one entry per CDR3 protein. The table has approximately 700,000 distinct CDR3 sequences, roughly 6.2% seen once. Sequencing input: naive T cells sorted from blood. Receptor source: a man aged 18 to 29 in good health. Each CDR3 is given with its conserved first and last residue. The D gene is left open where the match is weak. Clone size is stated in some rows and not others, as once, few, many or a class when expanded.

>TRBJ2-1|TRBV24-1|many|TRBD2
CATSDPWTSGIDNEQFF
TGTGCCACCAGTGATCCCTGGACTAGCGGGATCGACAATGAGCAGTTCTTC
>TRBJ2-1|TRBV2|many|.
CASSEGAPEVNEQFF
TGTGCCAGCAGTGAAGGGGCCCCGGAGGTCAATGAGCAGTTCTTC
>TRBJ1-3|TRBV6-5|few|.
CASSYGRRSSGNTIYF
TGTGCCAGCAGTTACGGTAGACGGTCCTCTGGAAACACCATATATTTT
>TRBJ2-3|TRBV7-3|.|TRBD1
CASSYQGALTDTQYF
TGTGCCAGCAGCTACCAGGGGGCCCTCACAGATACGCAGTATTTT
>TRBJ2-7|TRBV5-1|.|.
CASSKWGTGPYEQYF
TGCGCCAGCAGCAAATGGGGGACTGGTCCCTACGAGCAGTACTTC
>TRBJ2-7|TRBV7-9|many|.
CASSSGASYEQYF
TGTGCCAGCAGCTCAGGGGCCTCCTACGAGCAGTACTTC
>TRBJ2-1|TRBV5-6|few|.
CASSWDTLSHNEQFF
TGTGCCAGCAGCTGGGACACCTTAAGCCACAATGAGCAGTTCTTC
>TRBJ2-7|TRBV7-2|few|.
CASSSRNDIYEQYF
TGTGCCAGCAGCTCACGGAATGATATCTACGAGCAGTACTTC
>TRBJ2-7|TRBV7-9|.|.
CASNPDGISYEQYF
TGTGCCAGCAACCCGGACGGAATCTCCTACGAGCAGTACTTC
>TRBJ2-1|TRBV13|few|.
CASSTPGRGEQFF
TGTGCCAGCAGTACCCCGGGTAGAGGTGAGCAGTTCTTC
>TRBJ2-1|TRBV20-1|.|.
CSAREITAGEQFF
TGCAGTGCTAGAGAAATTACAGCAGGCGAGCAGTTCTTC
>TRBJ2-4|TRBV10-1|many|TRBD1
CASSPTGAWNIQYF
TGCGCCAGCAGTCCTACAGGGGCATGGAACATTCAGTACTTC
>TRBJ2-3|TRBV10-3|many|.
CAISVVVADTQYF
TGTGCCATCAGTGTGGTGGTCGCAGATACGCAGTATTTT
>TRBJ2-1|TRBV20-1|.|.
CSARDGAGTPYNEQFF
TGCAGTGCTAGAGACGGTGCGGGAACACCCTACAATGAGCAGTTCTTC
>TRBJ2-5|TRBV5-1|few|TRBD1
CASSLQGAEETQYF
TGCGCCAGCAGCTTACAGGGGGCGGAAGAGACCCAGTACTTC
>TRBJ2-5|TRBV6-1|many|.
CASSLRGDQETQYF
TGTGCCAGCAGTCTCCGTGGGGATCAAGAGACCCAGTACTTC
>TRBJ1-1|TRBV2|.|TRBD1
CASRSRDRNWLTFF
TGTGCCAGCAGGTCCCGGGACAGGAATTGGCTTACTTTCTTT
>TRBJ2-4|TRBV29-1|.|TRBD1
CSVAGTGEGVNIQYF
TGCAGCGTCGCCGGGACAGGGGAAGGGGTGAACATTCAGTACTTC
>TRBJ1-5|TRBV6-2/TRBV6-3|many|TRBD1
CASGQGMSQPQHF
TGTGCCAGTGGACAGGGGATGAGTCAGCCCCAGCATTTT
>TRBJ2-4|TRBV10-3|many|.
CAISESKEGNIQYF
TGTGCCATCAGTGAGTCGAAGGAAGGGAACATTCAGTACTTC
>TRBJ2-1|TRBV19|.|TRBD2
CASSIGGRIDGEQFF
TGTGCCAGTAGTATAGGCGGGAGAATAGATGGTGAGCAGTTCTTC
>TRBJ2-3|TRBV20-1|many|.
CSARALEQAFTDTQYF
TGCAGTGCTAGAGCCCTCGAGCAGGCGTTCACAGATACGCAGTATTTT
>TRBJ1-3|TRBV29-1|many|.
CSVQRATFSGNTIYF
TGCAGCGTCCAAAGGGCGACCTTCTCTGGAAACACCATATATTTT
>TRBJ2-3|TRBV29-1|.|.
CSVRLVDTQYF
TGCAGCGTCAGATTGGTAGATACGCAGTATTTT
>TRBJ2-5|TRBV7-9|many|TRBD1
CASSKTGAGETQYF
TGTGCCAGCAGCAAAACAGGGGCCGGCGAGACCCAGTACTTC
>TRBJ2-3|TRBV6-2/TRBV6-3|few|TRBD2
CASSYTPGLPITDTQYF
TGTGCCAGCAGTTACACCCCGGGACTACCTATCACAGATACGCAGTATTTT
>TRBJ2-5|TRBV4-1|many|TRBD1
CASSQEWTGGYETQYF
TGCGCCAGCAGCCAAGAGTGGACAGGGGGCTATGAGACCCAGTACTTC
>TRBJ2-7|TRBV11-2|few|TRBD2
CASSYAGGTYEQYF
TGTGCCAGCAGCTATGCGGGAGGGACCTACGAGCAGTACTTC
>TRBJ1-1|TRBV7-2|many|.
CASSGGHSLGTEAFF
TGTGCCAGCAGCGGAGGGCACTCCCTGGGGACTGAAGCTTTCTTT
>TRBJ2-2|TRBV5-1|many|.
CASSSLNTGELFF
TGCGCCAGCAGCTCACTTAACACCGGGGAGCTGTTTTTT
>TRBJ2-3|TRBV10-3|many|.
CAISESRDTSTDTQYF
TGTGCCATCAGTGAGTCCCGGGACACCTCCACAGATACGCAGTATTTT
>TRBJ2-5|TRBV5-1|.|TRBD2
CASSLWTSGRRETQYF
TGCGCCAGCAGCCTATGGACTAGCGGGAGACGTGAGACCCAGTACTTC
>TRBJ2-1|TRBV15|many|TRBD2
CATSRDPGRVDNEQFF
TGTGCCACCAGCAGAGATCCCGGGAGGGTGGACAATGAGCAGTTCTTC
>TRBJ2-3|TRBV11-2|many|.
CASSPPGWGTDTQYF
TGTGCCAGCAGCCCTCCGGGGTGGGGCACAGATACGCAGTATTTT
>TRBJ2-1|TRBV7-2|many|.
CASSLGVRGSYNEQFF
TGTGCCAGCAGCTTAGGTGTCAGGGGTTCCTACAATGAGCAGTTCTTC
>TRBJ2-7|TRBV7-9|many|.
CASSPRFEEGYEQYF
TGTGCCAGCAGCCCACGATTTGAGGAAGGCTACGAGCAGTACTTC
>TRBJ2-3|TRBV29-1|many|TRBD2
CSVPLAGRFTDTQYF
TGCAGCGTTCCTCTAGCGGGACGATTCACAGATACGCAGTATTTT
>TRBJ2-1|TRBV5-1|.|.
CASSFSRQTTYNEQFF
TGCGCCAGCAGCTTTAGTCGCCAAACTACCTACAATGAGCAGTTCTTC
>TRBJ1-2|TRBV12-3/TRBV12-4|many|.
CASSFALDTGYTF
TGTGCCAGCAGTTTCGCTCTCGACACTGGCTACACCTTC
>TRBJ2-3|TRBV7-9|many|.
CASSFGLDTQYF
TGTGCCAGCAGCTTTGGGTTAGATACGCAGTATTTT
>TRBJ2-1|TRBV5-1|.|.
CASRQLRGDEQFF
TGCGCCAGCAGACAGCTCAGGGGCGATGAGCAGTTCTTC
>TRBJ2-1|TRBV3-1|.|.
CASSQGAGVYNEQFF
TGTGCCAGCAGCCAAGGAGCGGGCGTCTACAATGAGCAGTTCTTC
>TRBJ2-1|TRBV25-1|many|.
CARGGGRKNGSYNEQFF
TGTGCCAGGGGTGGGGGGAGGAAGAATGGGTCCTACAATGAGCAGTTCTTC
>TRBJ2-1|TRBV4-2|many|TRBD2
CASSHPAGPTPRSYNEQFF
TGTGCCAGCAGCCACCCAGCGGGACCTACACCTCGCTCCTACAATGAGCAGTTCTTC
>TRBJ2-3|TRBV27|.|.
CASSLASADTQYF
TGTGCCAGCAGTTTAGCTAGCGCAGATACGCAGTATTTT
>TRBJ2-5|TRBV4-3|many|.
CASSQGLNQYF
TGCGCCAGCAGCCAAGGCCTTAACCAGTACTTC
>TRBJ2-3|TRBV28|many|TRBD2
CASSFGTSGHTDTQYF
TGTGCCAGCAGTTTCGGGACTAGCGGGCACACAGATACGCAGTATTTT
>TRBJ1-2|TRBV12-3/TRBV12-4|many|.
CASSLMRGFGYTF
TGTGCCAGCAGTTTAATGAGGGGTTTTGGCTACACCTTC
>TRBJ2-3|TRBV15|.|.
CATSRAPDYTDTQYF
TGTGCCACCAGCAGAGCCCCGGACTACACAGATACGCAGTATTTT
>TRBJ2-5|TRBV27|few|.
CASSLYLGLQETQYF
TGTGCCAGCAGTTTATATTTGGGACTTCAAGAGACCCAGTACTTC
>TRBJ1-2|TRBV6-5|many|TRBD1
CASWTGDYGYTF
TGTGCCAGTTGGACAGGGGACTATGGCTACACCTTC
>TRBJ2-1|TRBV25-1|many|.
CASSESTAYNEQFF
TGTGCCAGCAGTGAAAGTACGGCTTACAATGAGCAGTTCTTC
>TRBJ2-1|TRBV9|.|.
CASSVGGREQFF
TGTGCCAGCAGCGTAGGAGGAAGAGAGCAGTTCTTC
>TRBJ2-7|TRBV20-1|many|TRBD2
CSAQKGGRLDEQYF
TGCAGTGCTCAAAAGGGAGGGAGACTCGACGAGCAGTACTTC
>TRBJ1-4|TRBV6-1|many|.
CASRRDPGNEKLFF
TGTGCCAGCAGGAGGGACCCAGGGAATGAAAAACTGTTTTTT